The clone carrying this TCR beta chain was found a few times. This sample is drawn from a study of CD4 T cell repertoires in COVID-19. Data came from immunoSEQ multiplex PCR; TCRdb stores just in-frame clones and leaves some out. Among 60,000 to 90,000 clones listed, roughly 80% were seen once. The CDR3 totals 16 residues. From germline, CDR1 is SEHNR and CDR2 FQNEAQ (reference sequence). V was clipped by 5 bases and J by 4 bases, with 18 bases between them. This chain joins TRBV7-9 and TRBJ1-5; D is possibly TRBD1 (5 bases). The source was CD4+ T cells from peripheral blood, collected after recovery from COVID-19. The clonotype comes from a human donor who had COVID-19. CDR3 in amino acids: CASSTGANGPNQPQHF. The CDR3 DNA sequence: TGTGCCAGCAGCACCGGGGCGAATGGGCCTAATCAGCCCCAGCATTTT.